This TCR beta chain stems from a study of post-analysis software for immune sequencing data. Findings and limits, study-wide: Relative to controls, patients had five TRBV segments at higher frequency, with TRBV5-6, TRBV5-1 and TRBV20-1 among these.

Germline lookup yields CDR1 SEHNR and CDR2 FQNEAQ (reference sequence). Trimming left V 5 bases short and J 9 bases short, with 17 bases between. This CDR3 contains 14 residues. On this clonotype: As yet, its antigen is unknown.

Unique molecular identifiers were carried by the TCR beta cDNA libraries. MiXCR, applied by TCRdb to the PCR reads, yields one record per CDR3 protein. The table has roughly 430,000 distinct CDR3 sequences, about 40% seen once; the top ten hold approximately 7.7%. Sequenced input: blood. The TCR originated in a girl aged 2 to 10 with multiple sclerosis. The rearrangement joins TRBV7-9 to TRBJ2-1, with D perhaps TRBD2 (6 bases). The CDR3 loop is CASSPGSVGGEQFF. DNA of the CDR3: TGTGCCAGCAGCCCCGGGTCTGTGGGGGGTGAGCAGTTCTTC.